The next 5 T cell receptor beta chains were all read from a single sample in a study of control samples from healthy donors and cancer patients. Using immunoSEQ multiplex PCR, the repertoire was profiled, and TCRdb retains in-frame clones only, with some absent. The profile shows about 170,000 clones, around 93% of them singletons. The sequenced material came from blood. The receptors originated from a woman aged 55-75 years in good health.

About this clone: The germline gene is not matched at one end of the junction; a read error may be the cause. This rearrangement joins TRBV2 to TRBJ1-6, with TRBD1 matching 9 bases. This CDR3 has 15 amino acids. Germline CDR1 is SNHLY and CDR2 is FYNNEI. The CDR3 spells CASSSGTGYSSPLHF. In nucleotides, the CDR3 is TGTGCCAGCAGCTCCGGGACAGGGTATAGTTCACCCCTCCACTTT.

The rearrangement uses TRBV4-3 and TRBJ1-1, with D hard to call. The germline CDR1 and CDR2 sequences are LGHNA and YSLEER. The V gene lost 0 bases and the J gene lost 1 base, with 9 bases spanning the gap. This CDR3 has 15 residues. For the CDR3, the DNA is TGCGCCAGCAGCCAAGATGTGAGGGCGAACACTGAAGCTTTCTTT. It specifies CASSQDVRANTEAFF.

V and J are TRBV19 and TRBJ1-1, with a possible D match to TRBD1 (6 bases). Trimming cost V 8 bases and J 0 bases, with 10 bases left between them. Germline assignment: CDR1 LNHDA and CDR2 SQIVND (reference sequence). The length of the CDR3 is 13 residues. The CDR3 reads CASGQNMNTEAFF. The CDR3 DNA follows: TGTGCCAGTGGACAGAACATGAACACTGAAGCTTTCTTT. Supplemented by reference TRBV19 and TRBJ1-1, the full variable domain reads DGGITQSPKYLFRKEGQNVTLSCEQNLNHDAMYWYRQDPGQGLRLIYYSQIVNDFQKGDIAEGYSVSREKKESFPLTVTSAQKNPTAFYLCASGQNMNTEAFFGQGTRLTVV.

This chain links TRBV10-3 with TRBJ1-3; 7 bases are shared with TRBD1. Germline V gene lookup returns CDR1 ENHRY and CDR2 SYGVKD. The CDR3 is 13 residues long. J gave up 2 bases and V 7 bases, and 2 bases lay outside the gene matches. Written as DNA, the CDR3 is TGTGCCATCACAGGGGGAACTGGAAACACCATATATTTT. It encodes CAITGGTGNTIYF.

The chain couples TRBV19 to TRBJ1-2, with 8 bases matching TRBD1. V lost 3 bases, J lost 5 bases, and 5 bases stayed unmatched. The CDR3 is made up of 14 amino acids. Germline assignment: CDR1 LNHDA and CDR2 SQIVND (reference sequence). DNA for the CDR3: TGTGCCAGTAGTATCGGACAGGGATGGTATGGCTACACCTTC. The encoded protein is CASSIGQGWYGYTF.